This T cell receptor (beta chain) originates from a study of blood T cell repertoires in COVID-19. As for this clone: This same CDR3 is encoded by further DNA sequences in the sample.

Only in-frame clones appear in the TCRdb table, and some are missing; sequencing was by immunoSEQ multiplex PCR. Seen here are about 370,000 clones, about 90% observed once, and the top ten hold around 3%. The trim removed 2 bases at V and 1 base at J, leaving 2 bases unmatched. This CDR3 region has 15 residues. The germline CDR1 and CDR2 sequences are SEHNR and FQNEAQ (reference sequence). Seattle researchers signed up patients amid active infection and tracked them longitudinally. Material: peripheral blood. This clonotype was obtained from a woman in her thirties with COVID-19, enrolled during active disease. The chain recombines TRBV7-9 with TRBJ1-1, with 9 positions matching TRBD1. CDR3 coding DNA: TGTGCCAGCAGCTTATGGGGACAGGGGAACACTGAAGCTTTCTTT. Amino acids: CASSLWGQGNTEAFF.